The TCR beta chain under discussion was sequenced for a study of shared clonotypes between healthy human individuals. Study summary: CD4 naive and memory got three plates each, CD8 naive two, CD8 memory one.

Germline CDR1 reads MDHEN; CDR2 reads SYDVKM. This CDR3 has 15 amino acids. V shed 8 bases and J shed 4 bases, with 17 bases lying between them. TCRdb keeps only in-frame clones here, not all; method: immunoSEQ multiplex PCR. The data show more than 2,000,000 clones, with 85% to 95% seen just once and 0.3% to 0.4% held by the top ten. Material for sequencing was naive CD4+ T cells from PBMCs. Stated subset: CD45RA+ positively selected. The TCR sequence derives from a man aged 18 to 29 in good health. Some clones in this sample may be carry-over from other donors' samples. The chain couples TRBV28 to TRBJ1-4; D remains unclear. CDR3 coding DNA: TGTGCCAGCCAATTGTGGGCCACCTATAATGAAAAACTGTTTTTT. Translating it yields CASQLWATYNEKLFF. Full variable domain (missing parts from reference TRBV28 and TRBJ1-4): DVKVTQSSRYLVKRTGEKVFLECVQDMDHENMFWYRQDPGLGLRLIYFSYDVKMKEKGDIPEGYSVSREKKERFSLILESASTNQTSMYLCASQLWATYNEKLFFGSGTQLSVL.